This T cell receptor (beta chain) stems from a study of blood T cell repertoires in COVID-19. At the level of the study: The United States, Italy and Spain were the sources of the acute and convalescent COVID-19 samples. PBMCs, B-cell-depleted T cells, or T cells were the source of the cDNA or gDNA that made up the material.

V lost 7 bases and J lost 10; bases outside the gene matches: 10. Germline V gives CDR1 GTSNPN, CDR2 SVGIG (reference sequence). The CDR3 length is 13 residues. As processed by the authors: Reference gene primer amplification gave nucleated cell count estimates. Produced via immunoSEQ multiplex PCR; TCRdb's table is partial and in-frame only. V and J calls and clone size are copied from that table; D and trimming were computed from the DNA. The sample includes around 300,000 clones, around nine tenths of them seen just once. This clone was observed a few times. The V and J genes are TRBV30 and TRBJ1-6; 7 bases line up with TRBD1. The sample was peripheral blood. The TCR sequence derives from a woman aged 35 to 49 who had recovered from COVID-19. CDR3 sequence reads: CASEGAGNSPLHF. Written as DNA, the CDR3 is TGTGCCTCCGAGGGGGCCGGAAACTCACCCCTCCACTTT. The complete variable domain, with remaining parts taken from reference TRBV30 and TRBJ1-6, reads SQTIHQWPATLVQPVGSPLSLECTVEGTSNPNLYWYRQAAGRGLQLLFYSVGIGQISSEVPQNLSASRPQDRQFILSSKKLLLSDSGFYLCASEGAGNSPLHFGNGTRLTVT.